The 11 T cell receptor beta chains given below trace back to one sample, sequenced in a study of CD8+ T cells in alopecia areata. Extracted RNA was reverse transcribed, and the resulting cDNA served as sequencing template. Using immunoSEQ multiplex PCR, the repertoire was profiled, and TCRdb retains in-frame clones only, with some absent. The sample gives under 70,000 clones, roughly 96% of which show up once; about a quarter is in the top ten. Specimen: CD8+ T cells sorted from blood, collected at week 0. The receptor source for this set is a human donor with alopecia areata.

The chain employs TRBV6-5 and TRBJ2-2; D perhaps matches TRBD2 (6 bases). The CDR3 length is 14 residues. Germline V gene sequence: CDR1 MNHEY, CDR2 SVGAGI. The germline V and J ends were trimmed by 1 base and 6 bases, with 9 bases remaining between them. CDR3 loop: CASSYYGGPGELFF. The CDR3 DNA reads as TGTGCCAGCAGTTACTACGGGGGTCCCGGGGAGCTGTTTTTT.

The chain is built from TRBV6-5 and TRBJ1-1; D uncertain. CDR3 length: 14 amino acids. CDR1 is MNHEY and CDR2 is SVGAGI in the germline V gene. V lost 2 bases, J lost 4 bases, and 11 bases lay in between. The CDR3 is CASSYSGPTTEAFF. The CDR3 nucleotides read TGTGCCAGCAGTTACAGCGGACCAACCACTGAAGCTTTCTTT.

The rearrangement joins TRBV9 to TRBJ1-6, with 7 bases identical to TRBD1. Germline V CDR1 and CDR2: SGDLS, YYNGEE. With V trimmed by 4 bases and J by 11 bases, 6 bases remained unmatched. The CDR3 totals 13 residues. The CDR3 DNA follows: TGTGCCAGCAGCCCACAGGGGATGGCACCCCTCCACTTT. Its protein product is CASSPQGMAPLHF.

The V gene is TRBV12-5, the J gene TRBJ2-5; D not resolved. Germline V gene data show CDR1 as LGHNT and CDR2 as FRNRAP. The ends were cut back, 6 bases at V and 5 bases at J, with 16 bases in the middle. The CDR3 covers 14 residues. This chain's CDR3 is CASGPTSPRETQYF. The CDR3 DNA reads TGTGCTAGTGGACCGACGAGCCCCAGGGAGACCCAGTACTTC.

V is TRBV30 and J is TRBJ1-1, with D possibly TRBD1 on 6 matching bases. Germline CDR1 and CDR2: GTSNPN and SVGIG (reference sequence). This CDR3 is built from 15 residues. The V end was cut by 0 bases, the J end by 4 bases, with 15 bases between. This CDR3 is CAWSVLSGGRTEAFF. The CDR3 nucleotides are TGTGCCTGGAGTGTACTGTCGGGGGGCCGCACTGAAGCTTTCTTT.

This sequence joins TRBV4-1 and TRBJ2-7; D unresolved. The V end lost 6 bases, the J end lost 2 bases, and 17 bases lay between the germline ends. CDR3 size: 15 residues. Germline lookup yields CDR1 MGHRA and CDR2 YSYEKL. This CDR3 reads CASSQDWPLTYEQYF. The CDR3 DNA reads TGCGCCAGCAGTCAGGATTGGCCTCTAACCTACGAGCAGTACTTC.

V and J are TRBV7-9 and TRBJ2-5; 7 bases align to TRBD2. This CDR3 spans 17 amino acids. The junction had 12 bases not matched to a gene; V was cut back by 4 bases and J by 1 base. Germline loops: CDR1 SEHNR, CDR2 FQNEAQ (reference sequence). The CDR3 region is CASSSPRREKGQETQYF. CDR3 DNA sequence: TGTGCCAGCAGCTCCCCCCGGCGGGAGAAGGGCCAAGAGACCCAGTACTTC.

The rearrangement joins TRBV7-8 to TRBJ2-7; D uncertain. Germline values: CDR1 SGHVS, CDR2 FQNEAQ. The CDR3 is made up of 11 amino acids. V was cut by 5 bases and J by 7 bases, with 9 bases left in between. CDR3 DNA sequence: TGTGCCAGCAGCGGCCCGAGGGAGCAGTACTTC. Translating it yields CASSGPREQYF.

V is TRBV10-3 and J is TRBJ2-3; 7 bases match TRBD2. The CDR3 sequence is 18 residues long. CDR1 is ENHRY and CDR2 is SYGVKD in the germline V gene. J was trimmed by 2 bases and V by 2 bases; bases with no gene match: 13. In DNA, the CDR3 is TGTGCCATCAGTGAGCCGGAGGGAGGGGCGGGGATCACAGATACGCAGTATTTT. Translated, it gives CAISEPEGGAGITDTQYF.

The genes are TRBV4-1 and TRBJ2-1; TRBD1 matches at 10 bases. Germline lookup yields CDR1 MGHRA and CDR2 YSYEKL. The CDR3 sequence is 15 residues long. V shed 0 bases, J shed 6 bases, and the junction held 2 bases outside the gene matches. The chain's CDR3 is CASSQDGTGVNEQFF. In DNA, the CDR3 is TGCGCCAGCAGCCAAGACGGGACAGGGGTCAATGAGCAGTTCTTC.

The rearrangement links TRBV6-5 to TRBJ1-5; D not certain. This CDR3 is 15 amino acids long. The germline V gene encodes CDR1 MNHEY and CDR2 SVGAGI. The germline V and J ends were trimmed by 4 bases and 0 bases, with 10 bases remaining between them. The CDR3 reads CASSLGMYSNQPQHF. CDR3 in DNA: TGTGCCAGCAGTTTAGGGATGTATAGCAATCAGCCCCAGCATTTT.